The 4 T cell receptor beta chains presented below share a single source sample, sequenced in a study of neoadjuvant nivolumab and ipilimumab in lung cancer. Data came from immunoSEQ multiplex PCR; TCRdb stores just in-frame clones and leaves some out. Among fewer than 40,000 clones, 92% were seen once, and the ten largest hold around 2%. The sample in question was peripheral blood, obtained after neoadjuvant nivolumab, alone or with ipilimumab, at or shortly before surgery. The receptors come from an adult with non-small cell lung cancer.

V is TRBV5-4 and J is TRBJ1-5, with D tentatively TRBD1 (6 bases). Germline V gene data show CDR1 as SGHNT and CDR2 as YYREEE (reference sequence). The CDR3 has 14 amino acids. The V end lost 1 base, the J end lost 5 bases, and 10 bases lay between the germline ends. CDR3: CASSLQGTHQPQHF. The DNA of the CDR3 is TGTGCCAGCAGCTTGCAGGGGACCCATCAGCCCCAGCATTTT. Full variable domain (outside the CDR3, taken from reference TRBV5-4 and TRBJ1-5): ETGVTQSPTHLIKTRGQQVTLRCSSQSGHNTVSWYQQALGQGPQFIFQYYREEENGRGNFPPRFSGLQFPNYSSELNVNALELDDSALYLCASSLQGTHQPQHFGDGTRLSIL.

This chain connects TRBV11-2 to TRBJ2-2; D gene uncertain. The ends were cut back, 5 bases at V and 0 bases at J, with 10 bases in the middle. Germline assignment: CDR1 SGHAT and CDR2 FQNNGV. This CDR3 has 15 residues. CDR3 DNA: TGTGCCAGCAGCCCGAAGTTACCGAACACCGGGGAGCTGTTTTTT. Amino acid sequence: CASSPKLPNTGELFF.

This sequence joins TRBV5-1 and TRBJ2-3; D call uncertain. V was cut by 0 bases and J by 1 base, with 18 bases left in between. The CDR3 consists of 18 residues. Germline V gene sequence: CDR1 SGHRS, CDR2 YFSETQ. DNA of the CDR3: TGCGCCAGCAGCTTGGCGGTCAGATTGAGTTCTGGCACAGATACGCAGTATTTT. Encoded protein: CASSLAVRLSSGTDTQYF.

This rearrangement joins TRBV13 to TRBJ2-7, with 14 bases fitting TRBD2. Germline lookup yields CDR1 PRHDT and CDR2 FYEKMQ (reference sequence). Losses at the gene ends were 7 bases for V and 5 bases for J; bases not matched to a gene: 7. The CDR3 has 15 amino acids. As DNA, the CDR3 is TGTGCCAGCAATGAAGTGGGACTAGCGGGAGACGAGCAGTACTTC. Its protein is CASNEVGLAGDEQYF.